Listed here is a single TCR beta chain. When the RNA was reverse transcribed, random hexamers were used with an input of roughly 0.45 to 1 ug. One entry per CDR3 protein results from TCRdb running MiXCR on the immunoSEQ multiplex PCR reads. The profile shows about 120,000 distinct CDR3 sequences, nearly 95% of them singletons. The sample belongs to a study of CD8 T cells in Susac syndrome. The sequenced material came from CD4+ T cells from PBMCs. This TCR was sampled from a human donor in good health.

CDR3 sequence: CSVEDLGQSYEQYF. CDR3 sequence (DNA): TGCAGCGTTGAAGATTTGGGCCAGAGCTACGAGCAGTACTTC. V gene TRBV29-1 combines with J gene TRBJ2-7; D gene ambiguous. Germline assignment: CDR1 SQVTM and CDR2 ANQGSEA. The CDR3 is 14 amino acids. V gave up 0 bases and J gave up 3 bases, with 12 bases separating them.